This TCR beta chain was sequenced in a study of blood T cell repertoires in COVID-19. Study in general: Researchers got acute and convalescent COVID-19 samples from the United States, Italy and Spain. T cells, B-cell-depleted T cells, or PBMCs provided the cDNA or gDNA that served as material.

As processed by the authors: Amplified reference gene primers provided the basis for estimating nucleated cell counts. The protocol was immunoSEQ multiplex PCR, while the TCRdb copy is restricted to in-frame clones and leaves out a portion. V, J and clone size reflect that table, while D and trimming were determined from the DNA. The sample yields 85,000 to 120,000 clones, 84% seen once. The CDR3 covers 14 residues. CDR1 DFQATT and CDR2 SNEGSKA come from the germline V gene (reference sequence). Losses at the gene ends were 3 bases for V and 8 bases for J; bases not matched to a gene: 7. The V call is TRBV20-1, the J call TRBJ1-1; 12 nucleotides match TRBD1. Sequencing was performed on peripheral blood. The receptor was derived from a woman aged 60 to 75 with acute or convalescent COVID-19. CDR3 residues: CSASAAGTGGEAFF. In DNA form, the CDR3 reads TGCAGTGCTAGTGCCGCCGGGACAGGGGGCGAAGCTTTCTTT.